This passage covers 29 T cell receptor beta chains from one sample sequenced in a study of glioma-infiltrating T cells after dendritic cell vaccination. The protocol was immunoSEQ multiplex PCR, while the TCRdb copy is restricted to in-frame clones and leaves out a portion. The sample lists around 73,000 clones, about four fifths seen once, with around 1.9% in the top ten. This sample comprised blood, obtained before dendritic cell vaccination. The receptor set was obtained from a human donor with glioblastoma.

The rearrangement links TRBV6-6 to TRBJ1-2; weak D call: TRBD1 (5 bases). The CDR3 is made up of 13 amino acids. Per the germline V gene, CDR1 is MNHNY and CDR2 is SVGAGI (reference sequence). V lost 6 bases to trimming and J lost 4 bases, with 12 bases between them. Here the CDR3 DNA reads TGTGCCAGCAGCAGGGCTCCGCGCTATGGCTACACCTTC. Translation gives CASSRAPRYGYTF.

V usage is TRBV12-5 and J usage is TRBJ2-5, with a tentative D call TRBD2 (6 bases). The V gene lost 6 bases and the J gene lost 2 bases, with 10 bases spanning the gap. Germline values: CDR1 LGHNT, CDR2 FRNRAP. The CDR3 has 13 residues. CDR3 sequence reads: CASGREVQETQYF. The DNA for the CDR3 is TGTGCTAGTGGGAGGGAGGTTCAAGAGACCCAGTACTTC.

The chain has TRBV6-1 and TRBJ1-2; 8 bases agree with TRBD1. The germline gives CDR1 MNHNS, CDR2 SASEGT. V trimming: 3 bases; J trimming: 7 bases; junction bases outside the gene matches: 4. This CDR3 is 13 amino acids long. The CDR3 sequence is CASSESTGVGYTF. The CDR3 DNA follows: TGTGCCAGCAGTGAGTCGACAGGGGTTGGCTACACCTTC.

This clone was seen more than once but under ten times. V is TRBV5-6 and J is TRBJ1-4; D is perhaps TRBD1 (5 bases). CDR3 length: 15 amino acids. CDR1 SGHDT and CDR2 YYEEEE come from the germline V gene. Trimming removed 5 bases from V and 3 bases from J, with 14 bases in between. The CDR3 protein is CASRRRGLSNEKLFF. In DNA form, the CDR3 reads TGTGCCAGCAGGAGAAGGGGTCTCTCTAATGAAAAACTGTTTTTT.

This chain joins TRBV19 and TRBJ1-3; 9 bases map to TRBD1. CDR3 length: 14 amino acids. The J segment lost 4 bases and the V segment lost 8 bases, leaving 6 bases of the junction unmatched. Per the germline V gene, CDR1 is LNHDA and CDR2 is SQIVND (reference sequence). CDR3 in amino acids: CASAGQGKGNTIYF. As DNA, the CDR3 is TGTGCCAGTGCTGGACAGGGGAAAGGAAACACCATATATTTT.

The chain's CDR3 is CASSTRATYEQYV. CDR3 in DNA: TGTGCCAGCAGCACCAGGGCCACCTACGAGCAGTACGTC. V usage is TRBV6-5 and J usage is TRBJ2-7, with D possibly TRBD1 on 5 matching bases. This CDR3 is built from 13 residues. Trimming cost V 6 bases and J 2 bases, with 11 bases left between them. The V gene's germline CDR1 is MNHEY and CDR2 SVGAGI.

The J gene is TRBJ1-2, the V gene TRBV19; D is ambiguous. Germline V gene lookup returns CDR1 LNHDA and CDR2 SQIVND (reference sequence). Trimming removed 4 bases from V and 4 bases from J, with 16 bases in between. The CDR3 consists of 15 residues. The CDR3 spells CASSKPREGIYGYTF. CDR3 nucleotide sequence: TGTGCCAGTAGTAAACCCCGGGAAGGGATCTATGGCTACACCTTC.

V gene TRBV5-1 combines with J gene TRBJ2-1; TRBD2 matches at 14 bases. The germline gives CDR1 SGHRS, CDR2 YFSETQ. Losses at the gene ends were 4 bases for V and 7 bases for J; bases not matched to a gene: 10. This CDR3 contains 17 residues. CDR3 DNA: TGCGCCAGCAGCCAACAAGGGACTAGCGGGAGTTTTAATGAGCAGTTCTTC. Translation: CASSQQGTSGSFNEQFF.

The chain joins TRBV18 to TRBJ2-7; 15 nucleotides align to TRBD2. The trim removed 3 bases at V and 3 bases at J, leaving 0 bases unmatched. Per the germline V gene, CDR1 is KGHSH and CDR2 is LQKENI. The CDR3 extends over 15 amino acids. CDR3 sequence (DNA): TGTGCCAGCTCACCGGGACTAGCGGGAGGCTACGAGCAGTACGTC. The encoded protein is CASSPGLAGGYEQYV.

This CDR3 reads CASRRTGGIDEQFF. In DNA form, the CDR3 reads TGTGCCAGCAGGAGGACAGGGGGGATAGATGAGCAGTTCTTC. V is TRBV2 and J is TRBJ2-1; the match to TRBD1 covers 10 bases. Germline CDR1 SNHLY, CDR2 FYNNEI. The CDR3 is 14 amino acids. Trimming removed 6 bases from V and 8 bases from J; junction bases left unmatched: 7. The full variable domain, completed using reference TRBV2 and TRBJ2-1, is EPEVTQTPSHQVTQMGQEVILRCVPISNHLYFYWYRQILGQKVEFLVSFYNNEISEKSEIFDDQFSVERPDGSNFTLKIRSTKLEDSAMYFCASRRTGGIDEQFFGPGTRLTVL.

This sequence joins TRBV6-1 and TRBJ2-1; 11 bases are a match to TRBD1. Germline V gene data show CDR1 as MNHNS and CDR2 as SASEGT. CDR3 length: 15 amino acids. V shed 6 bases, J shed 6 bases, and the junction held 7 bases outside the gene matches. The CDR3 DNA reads TGTGCCAGCAGAACGGGACAGGGGGGTGTCAATGAGCAGTTCTTC. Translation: CASRTGQGGVNEQFF.

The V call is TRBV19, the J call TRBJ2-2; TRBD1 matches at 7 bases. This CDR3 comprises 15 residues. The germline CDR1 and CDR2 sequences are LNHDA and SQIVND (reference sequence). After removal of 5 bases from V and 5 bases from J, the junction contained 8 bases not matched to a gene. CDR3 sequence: CASSPAQGRTGELFF. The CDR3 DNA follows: TGTGCCAGTAGTCCTGCACAGGGGCGTACCGGGGAGCTGTTTTTT. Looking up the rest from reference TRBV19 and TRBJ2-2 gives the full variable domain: DGGITQSPKYLFRKEGQNVTLSCEQNLNHDAMYWYRQDPGQGLRLIYYSQIVNDFQKGDIAEGYSVSREKKESFPLTVTSAQKNPTAFYLCASSPAQGRTGELFFGEGSRLTVL.

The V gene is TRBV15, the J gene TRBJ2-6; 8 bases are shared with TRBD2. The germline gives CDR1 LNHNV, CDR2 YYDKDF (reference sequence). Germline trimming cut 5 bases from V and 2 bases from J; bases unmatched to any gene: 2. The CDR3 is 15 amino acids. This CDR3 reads CATSAGGAGANVLTF. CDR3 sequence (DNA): TGTGCCACCAGCGCCGGGGGGGCTGGGGCCAACGTCCTGACTTTC.

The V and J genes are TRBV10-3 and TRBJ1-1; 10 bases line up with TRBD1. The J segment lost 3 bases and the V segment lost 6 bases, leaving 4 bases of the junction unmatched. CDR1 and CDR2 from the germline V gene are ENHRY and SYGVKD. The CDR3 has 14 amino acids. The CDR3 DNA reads TGTGCCATCAGGAGGGGGACAGGGGACACTGAAGCTTTCTTT. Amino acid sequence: CAIRRGTGDTEAFF.

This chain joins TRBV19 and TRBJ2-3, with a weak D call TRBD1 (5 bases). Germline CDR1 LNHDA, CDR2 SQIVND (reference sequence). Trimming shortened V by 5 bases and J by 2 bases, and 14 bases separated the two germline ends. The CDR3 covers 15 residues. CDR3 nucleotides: TGTGCCAGTAGTCCCCAGGGCAGCGACACAGATACGCAGTATTTT. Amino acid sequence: CASSPQGSDTDTQYF.

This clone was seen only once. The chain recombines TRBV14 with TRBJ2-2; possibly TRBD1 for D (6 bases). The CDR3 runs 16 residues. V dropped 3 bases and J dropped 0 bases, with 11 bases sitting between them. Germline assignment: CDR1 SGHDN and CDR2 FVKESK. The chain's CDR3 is CASSQLTGANTGELFF. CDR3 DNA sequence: TGTGCCAGCAGCCAGCTGACAGGAGCGAACACCGGGGAGCTGTTTTTT.

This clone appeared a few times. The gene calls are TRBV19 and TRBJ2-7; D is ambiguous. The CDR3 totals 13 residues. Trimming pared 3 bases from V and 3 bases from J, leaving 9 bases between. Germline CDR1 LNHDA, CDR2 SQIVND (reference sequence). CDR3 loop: CASSMGPSYEQYV. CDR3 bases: TGTGCCAGTAGTATGGGCCCGAGCTACGAGCAGTACGTC.

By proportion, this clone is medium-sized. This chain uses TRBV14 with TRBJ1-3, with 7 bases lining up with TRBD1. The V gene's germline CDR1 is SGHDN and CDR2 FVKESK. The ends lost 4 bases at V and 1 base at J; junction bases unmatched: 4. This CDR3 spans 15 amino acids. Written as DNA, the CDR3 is TGTGCCAGCAGCCCCAGGACAGGATCTGGAAACACCATATATTTT. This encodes CASSPRTGSGNTIYF. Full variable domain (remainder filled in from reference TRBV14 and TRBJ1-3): EAGVTQFPSHSVIEKGQTVTLRCDPISGHDNLYWYRRVMGKEIKFLLHFVKESKQDESGMPNNRFLAERTGGTYSTLKVQPAELEDSGVYFCASSPRTGSGNTIYFGEGSWLTVV.

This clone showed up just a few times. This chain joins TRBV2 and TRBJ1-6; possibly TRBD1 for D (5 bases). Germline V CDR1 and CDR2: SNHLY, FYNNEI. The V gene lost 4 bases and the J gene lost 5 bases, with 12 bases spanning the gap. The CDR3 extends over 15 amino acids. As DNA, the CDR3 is TGTGCCAGCAGTGCCCAGTCAGGGAATAATTCACCCCTCCACTTT. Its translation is CASSAQSGNNSPLHF.

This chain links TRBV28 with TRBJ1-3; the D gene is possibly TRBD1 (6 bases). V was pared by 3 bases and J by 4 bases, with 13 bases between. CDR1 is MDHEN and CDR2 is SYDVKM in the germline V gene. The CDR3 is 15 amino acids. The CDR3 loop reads CASSLYAGDGNTIYF. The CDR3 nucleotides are TGTGCCAGCAGTTTGTATGCAGGGGACGGAAACACCATATATTTT.

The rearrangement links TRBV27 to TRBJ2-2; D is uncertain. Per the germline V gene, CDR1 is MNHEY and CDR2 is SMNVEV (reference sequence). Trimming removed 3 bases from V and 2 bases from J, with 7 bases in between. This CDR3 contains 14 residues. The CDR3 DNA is TGTGCCAGCAGTTTGACAACAAACACCGGGGAGCTGTTTTTT. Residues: CASSLTTNTGELFF.

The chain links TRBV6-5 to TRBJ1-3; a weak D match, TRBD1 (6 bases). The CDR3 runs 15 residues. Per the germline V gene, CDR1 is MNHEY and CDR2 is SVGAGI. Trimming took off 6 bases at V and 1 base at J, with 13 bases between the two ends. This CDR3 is CASSPGQYSGNTIYF. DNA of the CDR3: TGTGCCAGCAGCCCCGGACAGTATTCTGGAAACACCATATATTTT.

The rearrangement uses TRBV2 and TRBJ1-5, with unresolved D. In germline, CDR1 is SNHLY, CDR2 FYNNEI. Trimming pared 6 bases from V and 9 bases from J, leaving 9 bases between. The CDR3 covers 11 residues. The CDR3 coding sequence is TGTGCCAGCAGGGTTCCCGGGCCCCAGCATTTT. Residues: CASRVPGPQHF. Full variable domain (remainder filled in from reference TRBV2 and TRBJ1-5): EPEVTQTPSHQVTQMGQEVILRCVPISNHLYFYWYRQILGQKVEFLVSFYNNEISEKSEIFDDQFSVERPDGSNFTLKIRSTKLEDSAMYFCASRVPGPQHFGDGTRLSIL.

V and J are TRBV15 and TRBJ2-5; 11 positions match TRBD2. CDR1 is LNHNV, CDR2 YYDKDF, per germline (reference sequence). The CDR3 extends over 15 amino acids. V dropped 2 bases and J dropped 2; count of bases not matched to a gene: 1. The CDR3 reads CATSRLAGGQETQYF. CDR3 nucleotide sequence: TGTGCCACCAGCAGACTAGCGGGAGGACAAGAGACCCAGTACTTC.

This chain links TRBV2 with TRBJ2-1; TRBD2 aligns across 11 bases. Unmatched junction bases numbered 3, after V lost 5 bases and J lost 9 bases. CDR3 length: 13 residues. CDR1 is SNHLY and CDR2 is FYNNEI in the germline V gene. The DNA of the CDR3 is TGTGCCAGCAGTCCGGGACTAGCGGTTGAGCAGTTCTTC. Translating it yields CASSPGLAVEQFF. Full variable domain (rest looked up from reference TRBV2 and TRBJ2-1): EPEVTQTPSHQVTQMGQEVILRCVPISNHLYFYWYRQILGQKVEFLVSFYNNEISEKSEIFDDQFSVERPDGSNFTLKIRSTKLEDSAMYFCASSPGLAVEQFFGPGTRLTVL.

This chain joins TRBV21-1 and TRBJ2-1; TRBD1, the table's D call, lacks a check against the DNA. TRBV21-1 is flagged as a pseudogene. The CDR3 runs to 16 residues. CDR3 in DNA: TGTGCCAGCAGCAAACATCCGGGACAGGGATTTGGTGAGCAGTTCTTC. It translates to CASSKHPGQGFGEQFF.

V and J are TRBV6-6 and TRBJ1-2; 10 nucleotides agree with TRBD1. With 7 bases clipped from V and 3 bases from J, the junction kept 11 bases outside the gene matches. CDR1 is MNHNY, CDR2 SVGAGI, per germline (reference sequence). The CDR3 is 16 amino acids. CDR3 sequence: CASTGQGGYRDYGYTF. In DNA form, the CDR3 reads TGTGCCAGCACCGGACAGGGGGGGTATCGAGACTATGGCTACACCTTC.

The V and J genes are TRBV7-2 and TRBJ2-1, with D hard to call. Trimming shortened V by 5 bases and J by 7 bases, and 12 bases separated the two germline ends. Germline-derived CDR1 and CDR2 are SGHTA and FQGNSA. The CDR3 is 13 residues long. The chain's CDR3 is CASSPLSRNEQFF. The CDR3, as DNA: TGTGCCAGCAGCCCCCTCAGCAGGAATGAGCAGTTCTTC.

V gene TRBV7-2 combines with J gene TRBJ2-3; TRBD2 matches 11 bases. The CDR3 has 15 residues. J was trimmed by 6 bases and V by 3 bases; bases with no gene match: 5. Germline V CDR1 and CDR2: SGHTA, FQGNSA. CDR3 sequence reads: CASSFSGGAVDTQYF. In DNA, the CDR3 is TGTGCCAGCAGCTTTAGCGGGGGGGCGGTGGATACGCAGTATTTT.